This T cell receptor (beta chain) emerged from a study of vaccination effects on CD4 cells after COVID-19. Generated by immunoSEQ multiplex PCR, the TCRdb table keeps only in-frame clones and is missing some. The sample carries about 24,000 clones, approximately 83% recorded once. This CDR3 spans 15 amino acids. Germline assignment: CDR1 MNHEY and CDR2 SVGAGI. Germline trimming cut 6 bases from V and 5 bases from J; bases unmatched to any gene: 10. ViraFEST used viral peptide pools to expand antigen-specific CD4+ T cells before sequencing. An approximately nine-day culture period preceded the isolation of CD4+ T cells. Among the vaccine recipients, none had a prior SARS-CoV-2 infection, and nucleocapsid antibodies were negative. Researchers swapped half the medium for IL-2 medium on both days 3 and 7. A remark on this clone: Its matching antigen is unknown.

Specimen: CD4+ T cells from PBMCs cultured with HCoV-NL63 spike peptides, collected before COVID-19 vaccination. The chain joins TRBV6-5 to TRBJ1-5; 7 bases fit TRBD1. The source of this sequence is a human donor who received a COVID-19 vaccine. In nucleotides, the CDR3 is TGTGCCAGCAGCCCCGGGACAGTGGCATATCAGCCCCAGCATTTT. It yields the protein CASSPGTVAYQPQHF.